The T cell receptor beta chain under discussion was sequenced for a study of cytomegalovirus exposure and HLA in healthy donors. Study outcomes and limitations: A later look showed TCR association rates differing by HLA locus, highest for DRB1 and lowest for HLA-C. Per a later analysis, 15,000 to 20,000 TCR beta sequences showed association with HLA alleles at 0.05 false discovery rate. A few of the chains that were CMV-associated were confirmed in vitro to be specific for CMV antigens. TCR beta V segments were, for the most part, productive about 87% or about 30% of the time in an earlier analysis.

In regard to this clone: The antigen remains unidentified.

The CDR3 has 14 residues. Germline CDR1 reads MRHNA; CDR2 reads SNTAGT. V dropped 5 bases and J dropped 0 bases, with 11 bases sitting between them. The study ran its PCR with 60 Vbeta and 13 Jbeta primers. Using immunoSEQ multiplex PCR, the repertoire was profiled, and TCRdb retains in-frame clones only, with some absent. Its table lists 100,000 to 150,000 clones. Sequencing was done on a sample of PBMCs. The sequence was obtained from a young man in good health and CMV-seronegative. The rearrangement uses TRBV6-4 and TRBJ2-7; D might be TRBD1 (6 bases). CDR3 loop: CASSNRVHSYEQYF. Written as DNA, the CDR3 is TGTGCCAGCAGTAACAGGGTTCACTCCTACGAGCAGTACTTC.